This TCR beta chain came from a study of shared clonotypes between healthy human individuals. Assay used: immunoSEQ multiplex PCR; TCRdb lists only in-frame clones, some missing. The sample holds more than 450,000 clones; roughly 78% are singletons and the top ten take 13%. Each unsorted sample relied on roughly 82 million PBMCs as its source of genomic DNA. Trimming left V 5 bases short and J 9 bases short, with 27 bases between. The CDR3 is made up of 17 amino acids. Germline CDR1 SEHNR, CDR2 FQNEAQ (reference sequence). The receptor was derived from a woman in her thirties or forties in good health. Some clones in this sample may be carry-over from other donors' samples. V gene TRBV7-9 combines with J gene TRBJ2-3; tentatively, D is TRBD1 or TRBD2 (6 bases each). Sequenced input: PBMCs. The CDR3 DNA reads TGTGCCAGCAGCCCACAAGGGGGGTCGGGGTTCTTGGGAACGCAGTATTTT. Amino acids: CASSPQGGSGFLGTQYF.